These 17 T cell receptor beta chains came from one sample sequenced in a study of blood T cells in healthy people across ages. Primed by a sample-barcoded 5' primer and a J-beta primer mix, a second PCR proceeded for 7 to 11 cycles. MiXCR, run by TCRdb on the 5' RACE reads, gives a single entry per CDR3 protein. This table holds more than 500,000 distinct CDR3 sequences, around a quarter found once. The same specimen was also included in a second study, on T cells of mothers and their children.

The sequenced material came from blood. All receptors come from a boy younger than 10 in good health.

This clonotype has more than one count but fewer than ten. The V call is TRBV4-3, the J call TRBJ2-5; D remains unclear. V lost 0 bases and J lost 2, with 10 bases in between. CDR1 and CDR2 from the germline V gene are LGHNA and YSLEER. This CDR3 has 15 amino acids. The CDR3 protein is CASSQDRAMQETQYF. The CDR3 nucleotides read TGCGCCAGCAGCCAAGATCGGGCTATGCAAGAGACCCAGTACTTC.

This sequence joins TRBV10-2 and TRBJ2-1, with 11 bases that match TRBD2. The germline gives CDR1 WSHSY, CDR2 SAAADI. V lost 6 bases and J lost 2; bases outside the gene matches: 3. CDR3 size: 15 residues. CDR3 loop: CASRELAGAYNEQFF. DNA for the CDR3: TGCGCCAGCAGGGAACTAGCGGGGGCCTACAATGAGCAGTTCTTC.

This clonotype was recorded a few times. The chain carries TRBV4-1 and TRBJ2-5, with no clear D. The J call may be mistaken, given a closer DNA end match to TRBJ2-1. The CDR3 totals 13 residues. Germline CDR1 and CDR2: MGHRA and YSYEKL. CDR3 DNA sequence: TGCGCCAGCAGCCAATTCGCTTGGGATGAGCAGTTCTTC. The encoded protein is CASSQFAWDEQFF.

A few counts support this clonotype. This chain uses TRBV10-2 with TRBJ2-5; no clear D. CDR3 length: 12 amino acids. Germline V gives CDR1 WSHSY, CDR2 SAAADI. The V end was cut by 2 bases, the J end by 4 bases, with 5 bases between. CDR3 sequence reads: CASSELGETQYF. For the CDR3, the DNA is TGCGCCAGCAGTGAGCTGGGAGAGACCCAGTACTTC.

This rearrangement joins TRBV5-1 to TRBJ1-2; a possible D gene is TRBD1 (5 bases). This CDR3 is 16 amino acids long. Germline lookup yields CDR1 SGHRS and CDR2 YFSETQ. Trimming left V 1 base short and J 2 bases short, with 15 bases between. Written as DNA, the CDR3 is TGCGCCAGCAGCTTGAGGACAAGGGTATCGAACTATGGCTACACCTTC. As protein: CASSLRTRVSNYGYTF.

Only a few counts were recorded for this clonotype. The chain carries TRBV25-1 and TRBJ2-1, with a possible D match to TRBD2 (5 bases). Trimming stripped 8 bases from V and 0 bases from J, with 5 bases between. The CDR3 covers 12 residues. Germline V gives CDR1 MGHDK, CDR2 SYGVNS. CDR3 DNA sequence: TGTGCCAGCGGGAGCTCCTACAATGAGCAGTTCTTC. This codes for CASGSSYNEQFF.

This chain links TRBV29-1 with TRBJ1-2; possibly TRBD1 for D (5 bases). Trimming left V 1 base short and J 7 bases short, with 10 bases between. The CDR3 consists of 12 residues. The germline gives CDR1 SQVTM, CDR2 ANQGSEA. The CDR3 sequence is CSVEGGFSGYTF. The CDR3 bases are TGCAGCGTTGAAGGGGGGTTTTCTGGCTACACCTTC.

This chain joins TRBV29-1 and TRBJ2-1, with D perhaps matching TRBD2 (6 bases). The CDR3 consists of 12 residues. Germline CDR1 is SQVTM and CDR2 is ANQGSEA. The V end was cut by 1 base, the J end by 5 bases, with 6 bases between. CDR3 amino acids: CSVEAGDNEQFF. CDR3 coding DNA: TGCAGCGTTGAAGCGGGGGACAATGAGCAGTTCTTC.

CDR3 in amino acids: CASGFPPAYDEQFF. The CDR3 DNA is TGTGCTAGTGGTTTCCCGCCCGCTTACGATGAGCAGTTCTTC. V usage is TRBV12-5 and J usage is TRBJ2-1; D gene uncertain. The germline V gene encodes CDR1 LGHNT and CDR2 FRNRAP. Trimming cost V 3 bases and J 8 bases, with 14 bases left between them. CDR3 length: 14 amino acids. The full variable domain, with the rest looked up from reference TRBV12-5 and TRBJ2-1, is DARVTQTPRHKVTEMGQEVTMRCQPILGHNTVFWYRQTMMQGLELLAYFRNRAPLDDSGMPKDRFSAEMPDATLATLKIQPSEPRDSAVYFCASGFPPAYDEQFFGPGTRLTVL.

This clonotype is a singleton in its sample. CDR3 in amino acids: CASSLDRLDEQFF. CDR3 nucleotide sequence: TGTGCCAGCAGCTTAGATCGGCTCGATGAGCAGTTCTTC. The V and J genes are TRBV11-2 and TRBJ2-1; D remains unclear. Between the trimmed V and J ends, which lost 0 bases and 8 bases, there was a span of 8 bases. The CDR3 is 13 residues long. The germline V gene has CDR1 SGHAT and CDR2 FQNNGV.

This sequence joins TRBV5-5 and TRBJ2-2; unclear D gene. The CDR3 sequence is 14 residues long. V lost 0 bases to trimming and J lost 5 bases, with 8 bases between them. Per the germline V gene, CDR1 is SGHKS and CDR2 is YYEKEE (reference sequence). CDR3 region: CASSLGVLTGELFF. In nucleotides, the CDR3 is TGTGCCAGCAGCTTGGGCGTCTTAACCGGGGAGCTGTTTTTT.

This clonotype was detected only a few times. The chain combines TRBV7-9 with TRBJ1-4; 8 nucleotides align to TRBD1. Looked up from germline, CDR1 is SEHNR and CDR2 is FQNEAQ (reference sequence). The trim removed 5 bases at V and 6 bases at J, leaving 11 bases unmatched. The CDR3 is made up of 16 amino acids. This chain's CDR3 is CASSECIRGLYEKLFF. CDR3 nucleotide sequence: TGTGCCAGCAGCGAGTGTATCAGGGGGCTCTATGAAAAACTGTTTTTT.

The V gene is TRBV10-3, the J gene TRBJ1-2; 7 positions match TRBD1. Germline V gene sequence: CDR1 ENHRY, CDR2 SYGVKD. This CDR3 has 13 amino acids. V shed 4 bases, J shed 8 bases, and the junction held 7 bases outside the gene matches. CDR3 loop: CAISGNRGYGYTF. CDR3 sequence (DNA): TGTGCCATCAGTGGGAACAGGGGCTACGGCTACACCTTC.

V gene TRBV6-1 combines with J gene TRBJ2-1; 10 positions match TRBD1. The CDR3 spans 16 residues. The junction had 11 bases not matched to a gene; V was cut back by 8 bases and J by 4 bases. The germline V gene encodes CDR1 MNHNS and CDR2 SASEGT. CDR3 in DNA: TGTGCCAGCCTTAATAGACAGGGGGCGGGTTACAATGAGCAGTTCTTC. Its translation: CASLNRQGAGYNEQFF.

The V and J genes are TRBV7-2 and TRBJ1-6; D may be TRBD1 (5 bases). Deletions cut 5 bases from V and 8 bases from J, with 19 bases between. This CDR3 region has 16 residues. Germline V gene sequence: CDR1 SGHTA, CDR2 FQGNSA. The CDR3 spells CASSRRSGTSHSPLHF. As DNA, the CDR3 is TGTGCCAGCAGCCGGCGTAGCGGGACGTCACATTCACCCCTCCACTTT. The entire variable domain, with the rest obtained from reference TRBV7-2 and TRBJ1-6, is as follows: GAGVSQSPSNKVTEKGKDVELRCDPISGHTALYWYRQSLGQGLEFLIYFQGNSAPDKSGLPSDRFSAERTGGSVSTLTIQRTQQEDSAVYLCASSRRSGTSHSPLHFGNGTRLTVT.

This chain joins TRBV7-2 and TRBJ1-4, with D perhaps matching TRBD1 (6 bases). The germline CDR1 and CDR2 sequences are SGHTA and FQGNSA. The germline V and J ends were trimmed by 4 bases and 5 bases, with 8 bases remaining between them. CDR3 length: 13 residues. The CDR3 is CASSSQGNEKLFF. The CDR3 DNA reads as TGTGCCAGCAGCTCCCAGGGGAATGAAAAACTGTTTTTT.

This clonotype has only a few counts. The CDR3 bases are TGTGCCAGCAGCACTGGGACAGGGGTTGTCTATGGCTACACCTTC. It translates to CASSTGTGVVYGYTF. The J gene is TRBJ1-2, the V gene TRBV3-1, with TRBD1 identical over 10 bases. Trimming removed 5 bases from V and 4 bases from J; junction bases left unmatched: 7. This CDR3 has 15 amino acids. Germline V gives CDR1 LGHDT, CDR2 YNNKEL (reference sequence). The full variable domain, its missing parts supplied by reference TRBV3-1 and TRBJ1-2, is DTAVSQTPKYLVTQMGNDKSIKCEQNLGHDTMYWYKQDSKKFLKIMFSYNNKELIINETVPNRFSPKSPDKAHLNLHINSLELGDSAVYFCASSTGTGVVYGYTFGSGTRLTVV.